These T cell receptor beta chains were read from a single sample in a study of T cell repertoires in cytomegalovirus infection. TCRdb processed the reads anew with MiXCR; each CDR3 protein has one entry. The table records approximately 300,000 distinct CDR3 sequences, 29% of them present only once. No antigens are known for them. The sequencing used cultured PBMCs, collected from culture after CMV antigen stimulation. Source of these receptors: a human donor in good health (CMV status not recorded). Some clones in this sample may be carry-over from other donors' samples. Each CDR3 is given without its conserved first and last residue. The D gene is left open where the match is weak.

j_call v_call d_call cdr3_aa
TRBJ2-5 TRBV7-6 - ASSHPRGPKTQY
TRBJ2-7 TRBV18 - ASSPFGPRLSYEQY
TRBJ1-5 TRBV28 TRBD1 ASSAAGQGVYSNQPQH
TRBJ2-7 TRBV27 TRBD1 ASSKGTGGYYEQY
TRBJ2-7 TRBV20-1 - SARDLPPNEQY
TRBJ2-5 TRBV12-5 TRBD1 ASGPDREETQY
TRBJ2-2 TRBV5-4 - ASSRRLGANTGELF
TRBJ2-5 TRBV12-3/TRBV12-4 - ASSLGIWETQY
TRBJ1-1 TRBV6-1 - ASGRLRNTEAF
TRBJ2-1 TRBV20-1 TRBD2 SARDLAGGNNEQF
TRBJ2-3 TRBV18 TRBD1 ASSPNRQGAGDTQY
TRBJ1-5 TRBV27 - ASSLSRDGVSQPQH
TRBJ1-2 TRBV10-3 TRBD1 AIAGDRGYGYT
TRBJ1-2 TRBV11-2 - ASSWKYGYT
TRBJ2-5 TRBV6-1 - ASSEAPQETQY
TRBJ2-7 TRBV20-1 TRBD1 SAPGGRSSYEQY
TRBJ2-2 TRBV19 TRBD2 ASSRYPSGRGTGELF
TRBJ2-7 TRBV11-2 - ASSLREGVYEQY
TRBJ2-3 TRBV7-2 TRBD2 ASSLKQMTSGMDTQY
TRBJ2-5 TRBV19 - ASSISRATGETQY
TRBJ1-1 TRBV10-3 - AISEGGAEAF
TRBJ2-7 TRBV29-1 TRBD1 SVGTGSGSYEQY
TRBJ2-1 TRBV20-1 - SARDSGAGHNEQF
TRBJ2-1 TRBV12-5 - ASATASYNEQF
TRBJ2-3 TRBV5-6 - ASGDGPADTQY